This T cell receptor beta chain emerged from a study of CD8 T cells in ankylosing spondylitis (TCRdb year 2017). About the investigation overall: The study set out to find disease-linked TCR variants by profiling T cell receptor beta repertoires in ankylosing spondylitis patients and healthy donors. In total, the full study cohort was made up of over a hundred healthy donors and 20 to 25 ankylosing spondylitis patients. Peripheral blood was sampled, and synovial fluid was additionally collected from ankylosing spondylitis patients.

The germline V gene encodes CDR1 LGHNA and CDR2 YNFKEQ. Deletion took 0 bases off V and 7 bases off J, with a span of 19 bases between the germline ends. The CDR3, cysteine through phenylalanine, is 17 amino acids long. Only the CDR3 DNA stays, 51 bases, in frame from base 1. This clonotype was seen ten or more times. The antigen this receptor binds is unknown. The record has no base qualities; no much larger clone is one base away. The paper as a whole reports these results and caveats: Some of the motif variants had been reported before in the synovial fluid and blood of reactive arthritis patients, a finding that suggests common disease-initiation mechanisms. A TCR beta motif of several highly homologous amino acid variants appeared characteristic of blood from ankylosing spondylitis patients. According to the report, matched synovial fluid samples from ankylosing spondylitis patients were significantly enriched for the disease-linked clones. The disease-linked clones had a CD8+ phenotype and were found at relatively low frequencies in peripheral blood.

TCRdb records Illumina HiSeq 2500 as the sequencer. Quantitative 5'-RACE with molecular barcodes was used to prepare TCR beta libraries. Per the source publication's procedure: Disease-linked TCR variants were identified with a new computational method built on a probabilistic model of VDJ rearrangement. Through fastp at Q25 and MiXCR, TCRdb rebuilt clones from the public reads, retaining in-frame beta chains. Each CDR3 protein appears once, grouped with its most common genes and DNA. Clone size and V and J calls follow TCRdb, not the original study. This sample lists hundreds of thousands of distinct CDR3 sequences; roughly a tenth were detected once. The ten largest clones capture 21% of the sample.

Recombination joined TRBV4-2 with TRBJ2-1, and the D gene may be TRBD2, 7 bases matching. Sequencing used blood, either unsorted or a sorted T cell fraction (not recorded which). The TCR sequence derives from a male donor with ankylosing spondylitis or in good health (not recorded which). Here is the DNA: TGTGCCAGCAGCCAAGATCAGGGGAGCGGGGCCGGGAATGAGCAGTTCTTC. This codes for CASSQDQGSGAGNEQFF.